This T cell receptor beta chain emerged from a study of blood T cells in healthy people across ages. Points from the study as a whole: Per-million-T-cell TCR beta diversity fell roughly linearly with age. Aged donors had fewer naive CD4+ cells and lower diversity than long-lived donors.

A sample-barcoded 5' primer and a J-beta primer mix were used in a second PCR of roughly 7 to 12 cycles. Every single cDNA molecule received a tag from a template-switch adaptor with 12 random nucleotides. MiXCR was run by TCRdb on the 5' RACE reads, yielding one entry per CDR3 protein. Here the sample spans under 2 million distinct CDR3 sequences, 30% to 35% being singletons. PBMCs, at least 6.5 million per sample, were isolated. The CDR3 has 16 residues. The J segment lost 0 bases and the V segment lost 5 bases, leaving 5 bases of the junction unmatched. CDR1 and CDR2 from the germline V gene are SEHNR and FQNEAQ (reference sequence). This clonotype occurred a few times. Its antigen remains unknown.

Sequencing was performed on blood. V is TRBV7-9 and J is TRBJ2-2; 8 bases are a match to TRBD2. The sequence was collected from a woman aged 25-40 years in good health. In nucleotides, the CDR3 is TGTGCCAGCAGCCCACGGGGGGGTTCGAACACCGGGGAGCTGTTTTTT. It yields the protein CASSPRGGSNTGELFF. Variable domain in full (rest from reference TRBV7-9 and TRBJ2-2): DTGVSQNPRHKITKRGQNVTFRCDPISEHNRLYWYRQTLGQGPEFLTYFQNEAQLEKSRLLSDRFSAERPKGSFSTLEIQRTEQGDSAMYLCASSPRGGSNTGELFFGEGSRLTVL.